What follows is one TCR beta chain and its context. These data originate in a study of OX40 agonist ivuxolimab in advanced cancers. V shed 8 bases and J shed 5 bases, with 20 bases lying between them. CDR1 is MNHNY, CDR2 SVGAGI, per germline (reference sequence). The CDR3 totals 15 residues. Sequencing used immunoSEQ multiplex PCR; TCRdb keeps in-frame clones, though not all of them. Seen here are around 34,000 clones, approximately 79% observed once, and the top ten hold about 14%. The chain carries TRBV6-6 and TRBJ2-3, with D possibly being TRBD2 (7 bases). The clonotype comes from an adult with an advanced solid tumor such as melanoma, head and neck, liver or kidney cancer. The material was CD4+ or CD8+ T cells sorted from blood, obtained in a trial of the OX40 agonist ivuxolimab. CDR3 loop: CASLGRGGKGDTQYF. The CDR3 nucleotides read TGTGCCAGCCTTGGGAGGGGGGGCAAAGGAGATACGCAGTATTTT.